This T cell receptor (beta chain) derives from a study of technical replicates of blood from a handful of donors. Germline V lookup: CDR1 MNHEY, CDR2 SMNVEV (reference sequence). The CDR3 is 16 amino acids. V gave up 5 bases and J gave up 2 bases; unmatched junction bases: 3. A single count supports this clone. Using immunoSEQ multiplex PCR, the repertoire was profiled, and TCRdb retains in-frame clones only, with some absent. There are 85,000 to 90,000 clones in the sample; 85% to 95% occur only once, and approximately 0.3% lies in the top ten. Sequences were obtained from T cells isolated from PBMCs. V usage is TRBV27 and J usage is TRBJ2-1, with 13 bases matching TRBD2. The sequence was collected from a human donor in good health. The CDR3 region is CASSITSGRAYNEQFF. In DNA form, the CDR3 reads TGTGCCAGCAGTATTACTAGCGGGAGGGCCTACAATGAGCAGTTCTTC.